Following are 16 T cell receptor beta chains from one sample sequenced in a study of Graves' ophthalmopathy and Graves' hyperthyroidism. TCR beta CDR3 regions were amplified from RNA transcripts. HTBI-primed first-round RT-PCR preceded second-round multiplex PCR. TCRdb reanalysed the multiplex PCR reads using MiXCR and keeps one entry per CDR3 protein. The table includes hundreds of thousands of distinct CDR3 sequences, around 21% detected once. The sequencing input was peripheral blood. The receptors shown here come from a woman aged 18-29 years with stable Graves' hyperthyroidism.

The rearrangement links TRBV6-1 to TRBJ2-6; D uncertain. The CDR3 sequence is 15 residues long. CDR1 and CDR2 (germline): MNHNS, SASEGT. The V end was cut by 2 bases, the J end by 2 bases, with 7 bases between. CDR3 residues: CASSERETGANVLTF. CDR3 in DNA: TGTGCCAGCAGTGAAAGGGAAACTGGGGCCAACGTCCTGACTTTC.

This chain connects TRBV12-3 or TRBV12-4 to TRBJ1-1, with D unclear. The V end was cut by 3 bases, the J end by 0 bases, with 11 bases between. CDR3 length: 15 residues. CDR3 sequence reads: CASSFHGGMNTEAFF. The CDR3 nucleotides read TGTGCCAGCAGTTTCCACGGCGGCATGAACACTGAAGCTTTCTTT.

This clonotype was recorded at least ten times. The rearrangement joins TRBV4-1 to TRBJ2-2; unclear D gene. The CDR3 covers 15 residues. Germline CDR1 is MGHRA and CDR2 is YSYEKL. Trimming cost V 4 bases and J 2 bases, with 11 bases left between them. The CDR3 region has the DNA TGCGCCAGCAGCCTACGAAGCCGAAACACCGGGGAGCTGTTTTTT. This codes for CASSLRSRNTGELFF.

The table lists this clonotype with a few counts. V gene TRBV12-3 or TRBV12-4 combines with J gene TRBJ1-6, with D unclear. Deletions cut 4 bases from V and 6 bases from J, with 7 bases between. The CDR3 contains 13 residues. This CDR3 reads CASSYRVNSPLHF. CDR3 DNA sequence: TGTGCCAGCAGTTATCGGGTTAATTCACCCCTCCACTTT.

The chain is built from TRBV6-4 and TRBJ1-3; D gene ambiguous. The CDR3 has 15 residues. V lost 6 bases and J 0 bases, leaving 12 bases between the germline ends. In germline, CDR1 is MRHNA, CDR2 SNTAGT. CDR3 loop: CASSDGRYSGNTIYF. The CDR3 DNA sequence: TGTGCCAGCAGCGACGGACGATACTCTGGAAACACCATATATTTT.

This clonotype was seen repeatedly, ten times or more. Here the CDR3 DNA reads TGTGCCATCAGTAGACAGGGTGATGGCTACACCTTC. Translation gives CAISRQGDGYTF. This chain connects TRBV10-3 to TRBJ1-2, with 7 nucleotides matching TRBD1. Germline CDR1 is ENHRY and CDR2 is SYGVKD. The CDR3 spans 12 residues. Trimming cost V 5 bases and J 6 bases; bases outside gene matches: 3.

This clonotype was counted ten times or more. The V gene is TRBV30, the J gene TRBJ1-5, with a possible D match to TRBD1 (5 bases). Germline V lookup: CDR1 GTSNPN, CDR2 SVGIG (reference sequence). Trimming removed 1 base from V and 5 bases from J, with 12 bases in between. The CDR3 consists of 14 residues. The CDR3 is CAWSAGGSYQPQHF. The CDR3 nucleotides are TGTGCCTGGAGTGCTGGGGGGAGTTATCAGCCCCAGCATTTT.

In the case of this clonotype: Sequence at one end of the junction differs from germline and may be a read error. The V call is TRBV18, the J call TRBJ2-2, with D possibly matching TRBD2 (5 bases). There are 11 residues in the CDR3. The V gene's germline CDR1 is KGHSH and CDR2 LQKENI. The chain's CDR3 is CASSPSGELCF. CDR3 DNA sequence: TGTGCCAGCTCACCCTCCGGGGAGCTGTGTTTT.

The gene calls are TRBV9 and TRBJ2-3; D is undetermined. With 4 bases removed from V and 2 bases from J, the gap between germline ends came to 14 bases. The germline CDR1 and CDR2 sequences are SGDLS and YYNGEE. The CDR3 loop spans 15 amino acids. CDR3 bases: TGTGCCAGCAGCCCAGACACTCGCTACACAGATACGCAGTATTTT. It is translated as CASSPDTRYTDTQYF.

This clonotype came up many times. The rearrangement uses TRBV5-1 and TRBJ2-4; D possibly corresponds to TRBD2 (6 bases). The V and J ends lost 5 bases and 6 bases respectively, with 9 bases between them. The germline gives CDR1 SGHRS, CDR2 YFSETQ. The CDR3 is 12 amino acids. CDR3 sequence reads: CASRGAGNIQYF. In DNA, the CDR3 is TGCGCCAGCAGGGGAGCGGGAAACATTCAGTACTTC.

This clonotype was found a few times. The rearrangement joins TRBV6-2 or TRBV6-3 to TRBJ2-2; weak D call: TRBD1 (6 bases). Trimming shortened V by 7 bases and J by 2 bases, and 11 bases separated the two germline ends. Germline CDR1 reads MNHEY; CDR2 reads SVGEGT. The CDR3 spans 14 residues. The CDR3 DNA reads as TGTGCCAGCACCTCCGGGACAAACACCGGGGAGCTGTTTTTT. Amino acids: CASTSGTNTGELFF.

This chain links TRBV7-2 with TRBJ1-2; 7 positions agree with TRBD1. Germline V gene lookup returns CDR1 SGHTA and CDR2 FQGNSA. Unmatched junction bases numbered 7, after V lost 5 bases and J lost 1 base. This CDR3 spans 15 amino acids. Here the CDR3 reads CASSPGQLVNYGYTF. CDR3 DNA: TGTGCCAGCAGCCCGGGACAGTTGGTTAACTATGGCTACACCTTC.

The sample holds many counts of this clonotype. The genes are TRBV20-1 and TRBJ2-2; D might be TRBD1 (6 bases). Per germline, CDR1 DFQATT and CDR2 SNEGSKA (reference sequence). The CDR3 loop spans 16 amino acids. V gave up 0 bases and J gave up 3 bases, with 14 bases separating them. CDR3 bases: TGCAGTGCTAGAGATCTGATGGGGGCGTACACCGGGGAGCTGTTTTTT. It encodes CSARDLMGAYTGELFF.

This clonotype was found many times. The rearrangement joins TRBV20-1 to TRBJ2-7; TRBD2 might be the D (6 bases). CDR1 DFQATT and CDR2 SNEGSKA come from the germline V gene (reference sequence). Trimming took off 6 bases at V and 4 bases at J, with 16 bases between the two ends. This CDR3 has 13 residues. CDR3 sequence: CSARTRGEYEQYF. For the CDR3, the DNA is TGCAGTGCAAGGACCCGCGGGGAATACGAGCAGTACTTC.

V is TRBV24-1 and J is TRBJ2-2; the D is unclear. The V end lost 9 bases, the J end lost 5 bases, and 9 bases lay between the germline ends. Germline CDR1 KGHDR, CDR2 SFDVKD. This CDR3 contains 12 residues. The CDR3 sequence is CATESWTGELFF. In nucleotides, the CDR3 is TGTGCCACCGAAAGTTGGACCGGGGAGCTGTTTTTT.

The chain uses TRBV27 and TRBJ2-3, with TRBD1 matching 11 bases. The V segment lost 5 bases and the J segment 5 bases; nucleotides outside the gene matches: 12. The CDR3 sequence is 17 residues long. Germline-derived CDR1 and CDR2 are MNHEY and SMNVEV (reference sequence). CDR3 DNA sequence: TGTGCCAGCAGTCCCTTGGGGGGGACAGGGGGAGGAGATACGCAGTATTTT. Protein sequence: CASSPLGGTGGGDTQYF.